Following are 10 T cell receptor beta chains from one sample sequenced in a study of blood T cell repertoires in COVID-19 (dated by TCRdb to about 2020). Receptors were amplified or captured by the immunoSEQ multiplex PCR assay. This immuneACCESS table, as held by TCRdb, lists in-frame sequences with V and J called but not all clones. Of the missing ones, under half trace to an unresolved V gene in checked studies; the others have no known cause. This sample gives about 240,000 clones in total; roughly nine tenths of them show up just once. The top ten clonotypes cover approximately 7.6% of the sample. The specimen sequenced was peripheral blood. The receptors were gathered from a man aged 55 to 69 who had recovered from COVID-19.

The chain couples TRBV5-6 to TRBJ2-7, with a weak D call TRBD1 (6 bases). CDR3 length equals 15 residues. V lost 2 bases and J 1 base, leaving 13 bases between the germline ends. The germline gives CDR1 SGHDT, CDR2 YYEEEE. This chain's CDR3 is CASSFVQGPSYEQYF. The CDR3 region has the DNA TGTGCCAGCAGCTTTGTTCAGGGGCCTTCCTACGAGCAGTACTTC.

The CDR3 is CASNAQVEETQYF. The DNA for the CDR3 is TGTGCCAGCAACGCCCAGGTCGAAGAGACCCAGTACTTC. This chain joins TRBV7-9 and TRBJ2-5; D not certain. Trimming left V 7 bases short and J 3 bases short, with 12 bases between. The CDR3 totals 13 residues. Per germline, CDR1 SEHNR and CDR2 FQNEAQ (reference sequence).

This clone has just one count. The rearrangement joins TRBV7-9 to TRBJ1-2; D is uncertain. Germline values: CDR1 SEHNR, CDR2 FQNEAQ (reference sequence). V was pared by 2 bases and J by 4 bases, with 11 bases between. This CDR3 spans 14 amino acids. CDR3 coding DNA: TGTGCCAGCAGCTTAAGGGAGATTTTCTATGGCTACACCTTC. Amino acid sequence: CASSLREIFYGYTF.

By share, this clone ranks as medium-sized. This chain links TRBV30 with TRBJ2-7, with D maybe TRBD1 (6 bases). The V gene lost 8 bases and the J gene lost 2 bases, with 16 bases spanning the gap. The CDR3 is 13 amino acids. Germline V lookup: CDR1 GTSNPN, CDR2 SVGIG (reference sequence). The CDR3 spells CALGAGTTYEQYF. For the CDR3, the DNA is TGTGCCCTGGGGGCAGGAACGACCTACGAGCAGTACTTC.

V is TRBV9 and J is TRBJ1-4, with a tentative D call TRBD1 (5 bases). Germline V gene lookup returns CDR1 SGDLS and CDR2 YYNGEE. Trimming cost V 0 bases and J 5 bases, with 8 bases left between them. The CDR3 is 14 amino acids. CDR3 DNA sequence: TGTGCCAGCAGCGTAGGGGCAGGGAATGAAAAACTGTTTTTT. This sequence encodes CASSVGAGNEKLFF.

The chain couples TRBV9 to TRBJ1-2, with D uncertain. CDR3 length: 15 residues. Per germline, CDR1 SGDLS and CDR2 YYNGEE. V lost 3 bases, J lost 4 bases, and 16 bases lay in between. DNA for the CDR3: TGTGCCAGCAGCGCCCCCTGGGCAGGTACCTATGGCTACACCTTC. Encoded protein: CASSAPWAGTYGYTF.

This rearrangement joins TRBV9 to TRBJ1-4; 9 bases align to TRBD1. The CDR3 spans 14 residues. J gave up 8 bases and V 4 bases, and 6 bases lay outside the gene matches. CDR1 is SGDLS, CDR2 YYNGEE, per germline. CDR3 nucleotides: TGTGCCAGCAGCCCCGGGACAGGGCGGGAAAAACTGTTTTTT. Its translation is CASSPGTGREKLFF.

The chain's CDR3 is CASSAGVGDEQYV. DNA of the CDR3: TGTGCCAGCAGCGCAGGGGTAGGGGACGAGCAGTACGTC. The rearrangement uses TRBV9 and TRBJ2-7, with TRBD1 as a possible D gene (6 bases). Trimming left V 3 bases short and J 5 bases short, with 12 bases between. Looked up from germline, CDR1 is SGDLS and CDR2 is YYNGEE. This CDR3 has 13 residues.

A single count supports this clone. The V and J genes are TRBV10-1 and TRBJ1-4; tentative D call: TRBD1 (5 bases). The germline CDR1 and CDR2 sequences are WNHNN and SYGVQD (reference sequence). The CDR3 is 15 residues long. V was trimmed by 0 bases and J by 6 bases, leaving 11 bases between them. The chain's CDR3 is CASSESRTQDEKLFF. The CDR3 bases are TGCGCCAGCAGTGAGTCGAGGACACAGGATGAAAAACTGTTTTTT.

The rearrangement uses TRBV19 and TRBJ1-6; possible D gene TRBD1, 5 bases. Germline assignment: CDR1 LNHDA and CDR2 SQIVND (reference sequence). This CDR3 comprises 13 residues. V was cut by 3 bases and J by 9 bases, with 9 bases left in between. DNA for the CDR3: TGTGCCAGTAGTATGACAGCCTTTTCACCCCTCCACTTT. Translating gives CASSMTAFSPLHF.